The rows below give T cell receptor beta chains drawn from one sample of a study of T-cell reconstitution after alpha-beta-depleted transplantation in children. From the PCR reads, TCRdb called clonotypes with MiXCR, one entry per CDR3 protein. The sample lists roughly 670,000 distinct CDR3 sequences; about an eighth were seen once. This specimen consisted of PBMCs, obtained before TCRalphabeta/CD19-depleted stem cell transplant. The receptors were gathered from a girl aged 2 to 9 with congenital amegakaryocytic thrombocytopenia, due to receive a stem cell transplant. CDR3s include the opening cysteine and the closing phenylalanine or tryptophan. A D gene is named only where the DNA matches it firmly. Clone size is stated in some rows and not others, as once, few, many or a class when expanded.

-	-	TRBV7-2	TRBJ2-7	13	CASSLKGIYEQYF	TGTGCCAGCAGCTTAAAGGGCATCTACGAGCAGTACTTC
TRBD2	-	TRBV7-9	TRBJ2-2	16	CASSLVALAETGELFF	TGTGCCAGCAGCTTAGTGGCACTAGCGGAAACCGGGGAGCTGTTTTTT
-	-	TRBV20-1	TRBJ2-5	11	CSASFIETQYF	TGCAGTGCTAGTTTTATCGAGACCCAGTACTTC
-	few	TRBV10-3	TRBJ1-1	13	CAILTPGNTEAFF	TGTGCCATCCTCACCCCCGGGAACACTGAAGCTTTCTTT
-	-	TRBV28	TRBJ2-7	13	CASSIRTGDEQYF	TGTGCCAGCAGTATTAGAACGGGTGACGAGCAGTACTTC
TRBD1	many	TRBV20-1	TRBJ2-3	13	CSARDRNTDTQYF	TGCAGTGCTAGGGACAGGAACACAGATACGCAGTATTTT
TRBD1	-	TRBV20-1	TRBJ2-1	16	CSAPAPGTGKNNEQFF	TGCAGTGCACCAGCTCCTGGGACAGGGAAAAACAATGAGCAGTTCTTC
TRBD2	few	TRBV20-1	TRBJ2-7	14	CSAREIAGGYEQYF	TGCAGTGCTAGGGAAATAGCGGGAGGCTACGAGCAGTACTTC
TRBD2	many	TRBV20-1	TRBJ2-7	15	CSARDSSGPYYEQYF	TGCAGTGCTAGAGACTCTAGCGGACCATACTACGAGCAGTACTTC
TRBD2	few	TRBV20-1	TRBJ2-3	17	CSARTSIGRETTDTQYF	TGCAGTGCCCGTACCTCTATTGGGCGGGAGACCACAGATACGCAGTATTTT
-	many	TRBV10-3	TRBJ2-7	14	CAISTAAGEGEQYF	TGTGCCATCAGCACCGCTGCAGGAGAAGGCGAGCAGTACTTC
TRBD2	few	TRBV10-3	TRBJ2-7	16	CAISDNEAGGTYEQYF	TGTGCCATCAGTGACAATGAAGCGGGGGGAACTTACGAGCAGTACTTC
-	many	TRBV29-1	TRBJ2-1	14	CSVEDRTSYNEQFF	TGCAGCGTTGAAGACAGAACCTCCTACAATGAGCAGTTCTTC
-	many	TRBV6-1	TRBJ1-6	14	CASTLGRDNSPLHF	TGTGCCAGCACCTTGGGACGGGATAATTCACCCCTCCACTTT
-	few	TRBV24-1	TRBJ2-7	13	CATIDRCLGEQYF	TGTGCCACCATCGACAGATGTCTGGGGGAGCAGTACTTC